These 23 T cell receptor beta chains were all obtained from the same sample, sequenced in a study of T cell responses to AZD1222 COVID-19 vaccine. Libraries were prepared by immunoSEQ multiplex PCR; TCRdb keeps only in-frame clonotypes and omits some of them. The sample holds some 150,000 clones; 70% to 90% are singletons and the top ten take nearly 3.5%. The sequenced sample was peripheral blood, obtained on day 0 of AZD1222 vaccination. These receptor sequences come from an adult in good health.

The rearrangement links TRBV5-5 to TRBJ2-1; 8 bases map to TRBD2. Germline V gives CDR1 SGHKS, CDR2 YYEKEE (reference sequence). Unmatched junction bases numbered 5, after V lost 0 bases and J lost 6 bases. This CDR3 is 15 amino acids long. CDR3 in DNA: TGTGCCAGCAGCTTGGCGAGCGGGAGTCCCAATGAGCAGTTCTTC. This codes for CASSLASGSPNEQFF.

This clone was observed once. The gene calls are TRBV4-1 and TRBJ1-3, with D uncertain. This CDR3 has 17 residues. Germline CDR1 reads MGHRA; CDR2 reads YSYEKL. The V end lost 0 bases, the J end lost 0 bases, and 12 bases lay between the germline ends. In DNA, the CDR3 is TGCGCCAGCAGCCAAGATCGAGACCCGGGCTCTGGAAACACCATATATTTT. Protein product: CASSQDRDPGSGNTIYF.

This chain connects TRBV28 to TRBJ1-5; D remains unclear. The length of the CDR3 is 12 residues. The V gene lost 9 bases and the J gene lost 7 bases, with 13 bases spanning the gap. CDR1 MDHEN and CDR2 SYDVKM come from the germline V gene. The chain's CDR3 is CASRAVGQPQHF. The CDR3 nucleotides are TGTGCCAGTCGCGCGGTGGGGCAGCCCCAGCATTTT.

This chain connects TRBV5-1 to TRBJ2-7; TRBD1 might be the D (7 bases). V lost 6 bases and J lost 0, with 16 bases in between. Germline-derived CDR1 and CDR2 are SGHRS and YFSETQ. The CDR3 is 15 residues long. DNA for the CDR3: TGCGCCAGCAACCGCGGGACAGAAATCTCCTACGAGCAGTACTTC. Its protein is CASNRGTEISYEQYF.

J is TRBJ2-2 and V is TRBV29-1, with 10 bases aligning to TRBD2. The V and J ends lost 6 bases and 2 bases, in that order; junction bases with no gene match: 6. Germline-derived CDR1 and CDR2 are SQVTM and ANQGSEA. The CDR3 runs to 15 residues. The CDR3 nucleotides read TGCAGCGTCACCGGACTAGCGGACAACACCGGGGAGCTGTTTTTT. This gives the protein CSVTGLADNTGELFF.

The genes are TRBV6-2 or TRBV6-3 and TRBJ2-2; D perhaps matches TRBD2 (6 bases). This CDR3 has 19 amino acids. Germline CDR1 is MNHEY and CDR2 is SVGEGT. Trimming removed 4 bases at V and 7 bases at J, with 28 bases between. The CDR3 DNA reads TGTGCCAGCAGTTCTACCAGCCGCGTTCCGGGAGTCCTCGGCGGGGAGCTGTTTTTT. Protein sequence: CASSSTSRVPGVLGGELFF.

The V gene is TRBV7-2, the J gene TRBJ2-7, with TRBD2 matching 10 bases. This CDR3 has 15 amino acids. The V gene end was trimmed by 2 bases and the J gene end by 3 bases; junction bases not matched to a gene: 4. From germline, CDR1 is SGHTA and CDR2 FQGNSA. CDR3 amino acids: CASSLSEREGYEQYF. CDR3 bases: TGTGCCAGCAGCTTATCGGAGCGGGAGGGCTACGAGCAGTACTTC.

V is TRBV6-1 and J is TRBJ1-1, with 8 bases that match TRBD1. V lost 1 base, J lost 5 bases, and 9 bases stayed unmatched. The CDR3 covers 16 residues. Germline V CDR1 and CDR2: MNHNS, SASEGT. CDR3 loop: CASSEGSGGSRTEAFF. CDR3 nucleotides: TGTGCCAGCAGTGAAGGGTCAGGGGGCTCGAGGACTGAAGCTTTCTTT.

V usage is TRBV28 and J usage is TRBJ1-5; D gene ambiguous. The CDR3 has 12 amino acids. V was trimmed by 6 bases and J by 6 bases, leaving 9 bases between them. The germline gives CDR1 MDHEN, CDR2 SYDVKM. CDR3 coding DNA: TGTGCCAGCAGATCCACGTCTCAGCCCCAGCATTTT. Translation gives CASRSTSQPQHF.

This clone appeared a single time. CDR3 in amino acids: CASSTTEWSQYF. For the CDR3, the DNA is TGTGCCAGCAGCACCACCGAGTGGTCCCAGTACTTC. The rearrangement joins TRBV11-2 to TRBJ2-5; D uncertain. Germline assignment: CDR1 SGHAT and CDR2 FQNNGV. The CDR3 has 12 amino acids. The germline V and J ends were trimmed by 5 bases and 9 bases, with 13 bases remaining between them.

This clone was observed a few times. The genes are TRBV6-5 and TRBJ1-3; D remains ambiguous. The CDR3 runs to 14 residues. Germline CDR1 reads MNHEY; CDR2 reads SVGAGI. V shed 4 bases and J shed 2 bases, with 9 bases lying between them. CDR3: CASSSLVPGNTIYF. The CDR3 DNA is TGTGCCAGCAGTTCGCTGGTCCCTGGAAACACCATATATTTT.

V and J are TRBV3-1 (or the pseudogene TRBV3-2) and TRBJ2-5; unclear D gene. V gave up 0 bases and J gave up 2 bases, with 13 bases separating them. The CDR3 spans 16 residues. From germline, CDR1 is LGHDT and CDR2 YNNKEL (reference sequence). CDR3 protein: CASSQDSRRPQETQYF. The CDR3 DNA sequence: TGTGCCAGCAGCCAAGACTCGAGACGACCTCAAGAGACCCAGTACTTC.

The chain couples TRBV3-1 (or the pseudogene TRBV3-2) to TRBJ2-7, with TRBD2 identical over 7 bases. V lost 4 bases and J lost 6; bases outside the gene matches: 6. The germline V gene encodes CDR1 LGHDT and CDR2 YNNKEL (reference sequence). This CDR3 region has 13 residues. The CDR3 DNA reads as TGTGCCAGCAGCCGGGCGGGAGCCCCCGAGCAGTACTTC. It translates to CASSRAGAPEQYF.

This clone was detected only a few times. This chain connects TRBV4-3 to TRBJ1-1, with D possibly being TRBD1 (5 bases). The CDR3 is 14 amino acids. Trimming left V 0 bases short and J 3 bases short, with 8 bases between. In germline, CDR1 is LGHNA, CDR2 YSLEER. CDR3 in amino acids: CASSQDGGDTEAFF. As DNA, the CDR3 is TGCGCCAGCAGCCAAGATGGGGGGGACACTGAAGCTTTCTTT.

The chain couples TRBV29-1 to TRBJ2-4, with unresolved D. V lost 6 bases, J lost 1 base, and 7 bases lay in between. CDR3 size: 12 residues. The germline CDR1 and CDR2 sequences are SQVTM and ANQGSEA. CDR3 DNA: TGCAGCGTCGGTCCGGCCAAAAACATTCAGTACTTC. It specifies CSVGPAKNIQYF. The full variable domain, completed using reference TRBV29-1 and TRBJ2-4, is SAVISQKPSRDICQRGTSLTIQCQVDSQVTMMFWYRQQPGQSLTLIATANQGSEATYESGFVIDKFPISRPNLTFSTLTVSNMSPEDSSIYLCSVGPAKNIQYFGAGTRLSVL.

CDR3 in amino acids: CASSLEGGTGELFF. The CDR3 nucleotides read TGTGCCAGCAGCTTAGAAGGGGGAACCGGGGAGCTGTTTTTT. The chain employs TRBV7-2 and TRBJ2-2, with a tentative D call TRBD1 (6 bases). Trimming took off 1 base at V and 5 bases at J, with 8 bases between the two ends. In germline, CDR1 is SGHTA, CDR2 FQGNSA. The CDR3 has 14 residues.

This chain joins TRBV6-5 and TRBJ1-6; D is undetermined. The CDR3 length is 16 residues. Germline V gene data show CDR1 as MNHEY and CDR2 as SVGAGI. Trimming took 0 bases from V and 2 from J, leaving 8 bases between them. The CDR3 bases are TGTGCCAGCAGTTACTCAGGGAGGGCCTATAATTCACCCCTCCACTTT. This translates into CASSYSGRAYNSPLHF.

This clone appeared many times. In DNA, the CDR3 is TGTGCCAGCCTGCGGGGAAGTGGCTACACCTTC. It translates to CASLRGSGYTF. The rearrangement uses TRBV12-3 or TRBV12-4 and TRBJ1-2; D is unresolved. CDR3 length equals 11 residues. V shed 8 bases and J shed 7 bases, with 11 bases lying between them.

V and J are TRBV20-1 and TRBJ2-1; 7 nucleotides agree with TRBD2. Germline CDR1 DFQATT, CDR2 SNEGSKA (reference sequence). The CDR3 totals 11 residues. Trimming at V came to 8 bases and at J to 8 bases, leaving 6 bases not matched to a gene. In DNA form, the CDR3 reads TGCAGTTGGAGGACTAGGTATGAGCAGTTCTTC. Protein: CSWRTRYEQFF.

The V call is TRBV3-1 (or the pseudogene TRBV3-2), the J call TRBJ1-1, with TRBD1 as a possible D gene (5 bases). This CDR3 is built from 17 residues. Between the trimmed V and J ends, which lost 0 bases and 4 bases, there was a span of 18 bases. Germline V gene data show CDR1 as LGHDT and CDR2 as YNNKEL (reference sequence). CDR3 coding DNA: TGTGCCAGCAGCCAAGATCATCGGGACGGATGGCCCACTGAAGCTTTCTTT. Its protein is CASSQDHRDGWPTEAFF.

The chain recombines TRBV5-4 with TRBJ1-5; unclear D gene. The CDR3 length is 15 residues. Looked up from germline, CDR1 is SGHNT and CDR2 is YYREEE (reference sequence). V was shortened by 4 bases and J by 3 bases, with 14 bases between the two germline ends. The CDR3 DNA follows: TGTGCCAGCAGCCAGGATCGCGGGTCCAATCAGCCCCAGCATTTT. Amino acids: CASSQDRGSNQPQHF.

The chain has TRBV18 and TRBJ2-5; D remains unclear. V lost 8 bases, J lost 4 bases, and 8 bases lay in between. The CDR3 totals 11 residues. The germline gives CDR1 KGHSH, CDR2 LQKENI. In DNA form, the CDR3 reads TGTGCCAGCCGCGTACTAGAGACCCAGTACTTC. Protein product: CASRVLETQYF.

This clone came up once. The V call is TRBV11-1, the J call TRBJ2-7; D might be TRBD2 (5 bases). Germline V gene lookup returns CDR1 SGHAT and CDR2 FQDESV (reference sequence). This CDR3 is built from 14 residues. Trimming took 4 bases from V and 2 from J, leaving 12 bases between them. CDR3 loop: CASSYERSAYEQYF. The CDR3 coding sequence is TGTGCCAGCAGCTATGAGCGGAGCGCCTACGAGCAGTACTTC.